This TCR beta chain was sequenced during a study of blood T cell repertoires in COVID-19 (dated by TCRdb to about 2020). The study in broad terms: Samples from collaborators originated in the United States, Italy and Spain and spanned both the acute and convalescent phases of COVID-19. The material from the prospective study consisted of cDNA or gDNA derived from T cells, B-cell-depleted T cells, or PBMCs. Where HLA class I and class II types were available, the types were taken from metadata supplied by the sample provider, not from assay-based typing. The dataset comprised deeply sampled blood TCRbeta repertoires from subjects exposed to, actively infected with, or recovered from COVID-19. Sample metadata almost always included a de-identified subject ID, COVID-19 status, age in years and sex. The repertoires were made available in a free public database intended to serve as a resource for research on the immune response to SARS-CoV-2. Samples came from the ongoing ImmuneRACE study (first 160 participants) plus 1,254 subjects from 6 global collaborators. What the authors observed across the whole study: Clinical and demographic metadata were provided uncurated, with the amount varying by source and participant.

CDR1 LGHNA and CDR2 YNFKEQ were looked up in the germline V gene. V is reduced by 0 bases and J by 6 bases, leaving a spacing of 11 bases between them. The CDR3 runs 15 residues from the cysteine to the phenylalanine. Kept here is only the CDR3 DNA, which spans 45 bases and is read in frame from base 1. Enrolling through a virtual design, the prospective study's participants ranged in age from roughly 18 to 90 years and lived across 24 United States geographic areas. In the prospective study, participants were assigned to cohorts based on the clinical history participants reported in a screening survey and a study questionnaire. Recovered participants in ImmuneRACE Cohort 3 were defined by two consecutive negative NP/OP PCR tests, clearance by a healthcare professional, or resolution of symptoms. In the prospective study, whole blood, serum and a nasopharyngeal or oropharyngeal swab were collected from each participant by mobile phlebotomists. Over an approximately 2-month period, participants in the prospective study had the option of providing additional blood draws and questionnaires. Before DNA extraction, prospective study blood samples were shipped either frozen or at room temperature.

TCRbeta CDR3 regions were amplified from genomic DNA using the immunoSEQ Assay, a bias-controlled multiplex PCR. As for the original processing: The number of nucleated cells in each sample was estimated by amplification of reference gene primers within the assay. To quantify the absolute abundance of each unique TCRbeta CDR3 rearrangement, sequence reads were collapsed and filtered. For each sample, productive Simpson clonality was calculated by taking the square root of Simpson's diversity index across productive rearrangements. TCRdb obtained this table from immuneACCESS and retained in-frame rearrangements with V and J assigned. These tables miss some clones; where compared with another copy, unresolved V genes account for less than half of the shortfall, and the remainder is unexplained. V and J calls and clone size are given by that table; D and trimming were obtained from the DNA. The sample profile shows about 200,000 clones; 70% to 85% of them were found once. The ten largest clones add up to 15% of the sample.

As concerns this clone: It lacks a known antigen. Qualities for individual bases were not recorded, and no much larger clone is one base off.

Here the chain combines TRBV4-2 and TRBJ1-4, with the D gene not clear enough to name. The sequence was obtained from a man between 35 and 55 years old who had recovered from COVID-19. Sequencing was done on a sample of PBMCs or T cells enriched from blood (not recorded which). At the DNA level, the sequence is TGTGCCAGCAGCCAAGATCGAGGGCCGTATGAAAAACTGTTTTTT. Translation gives CASSQDRGPYEKLFF.